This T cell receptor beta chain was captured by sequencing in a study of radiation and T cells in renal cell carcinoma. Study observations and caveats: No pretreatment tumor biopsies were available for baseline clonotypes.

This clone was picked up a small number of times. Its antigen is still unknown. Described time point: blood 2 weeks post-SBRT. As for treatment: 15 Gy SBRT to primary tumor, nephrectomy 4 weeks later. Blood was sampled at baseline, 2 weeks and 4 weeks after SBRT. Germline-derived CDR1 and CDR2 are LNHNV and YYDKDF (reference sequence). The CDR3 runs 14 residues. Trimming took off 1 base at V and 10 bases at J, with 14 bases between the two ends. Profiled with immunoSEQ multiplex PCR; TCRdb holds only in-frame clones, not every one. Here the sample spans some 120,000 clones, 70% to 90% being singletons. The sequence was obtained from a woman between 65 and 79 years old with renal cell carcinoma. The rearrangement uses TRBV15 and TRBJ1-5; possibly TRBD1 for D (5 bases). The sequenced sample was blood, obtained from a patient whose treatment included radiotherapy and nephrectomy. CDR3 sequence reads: CATSRVTTASPQHF. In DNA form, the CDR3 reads TGTGCCACCAGCAGAGTTACGACAGCCAGCCCCCAGCATTTT.